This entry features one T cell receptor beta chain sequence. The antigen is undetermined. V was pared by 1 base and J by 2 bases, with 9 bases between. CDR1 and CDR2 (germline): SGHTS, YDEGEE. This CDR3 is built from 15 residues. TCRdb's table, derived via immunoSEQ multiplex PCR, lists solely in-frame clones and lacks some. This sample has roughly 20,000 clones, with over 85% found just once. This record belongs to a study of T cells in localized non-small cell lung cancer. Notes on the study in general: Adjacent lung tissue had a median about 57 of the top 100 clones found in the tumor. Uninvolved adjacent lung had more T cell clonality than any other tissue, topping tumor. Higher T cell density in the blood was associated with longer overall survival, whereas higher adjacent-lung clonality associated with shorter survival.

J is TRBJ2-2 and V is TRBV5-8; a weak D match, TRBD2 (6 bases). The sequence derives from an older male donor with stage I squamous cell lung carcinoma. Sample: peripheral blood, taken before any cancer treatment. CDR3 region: CASSLTGLNTGELFF. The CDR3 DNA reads TGTGCCAGCAGCTTGACGGGACTCAACACCGGGGAGCTGTTTTTT.